One TCR beta chain is described in this entry. Its recognized antigen is unknown. Nothing much larger sits one base from this clone, and base qualities are not available. The library was prepared using RACE. Sequencing used a NextSeq 500. Library preparation attached unique molecular identifiers to individual cDNA molecules for quantitative, reproducible TCR counting. For every blood RNA sample, sequencing covered both the TCR alpha and TCR beta chains. The study's processing was this. The median number of TCRs per sample was 95,638, ranging from about 20,000 to 700,000. The Decombinator software suite was used to annotate the V, J and CDR3 of the TCR reads. To make PS versus PT1 abundance plots, every sample was subsampled to the same number of TCRs (28,000). TCRs were defined as expanded if absent before sensitization and observed at least eight times at the 2-week time point. The public sequencing data were trimmed at Q25 with fastp and processed into clonotypes with MiXCR by TCRdb, which kept only in-frame beta chains. CDR3 protein sequences are deduplicated, and each keeps its most common genes and DNA. In this record, the V and J calls reflect TCRdb's handling and not the investigators' own analysis. The sample table lists about 89,000 distinct CDR3 sequences, approximately 11% of them with a count of one. The top ten clonotypes cover 2.2% of the sample.

Explained via the paper, the time point label denotes: patch test 2, 6 weeks after DPC sensitization. Reading the label with the study, this specimen's treatment or condition is: therapeutic diphenylcyclopropenone sensitization with weekly scalp DPC. At each patch-test visit, blood was drawn before the patch test was applied. Patients were eligible if aged 18 to 70, diagnosed with alopecia and judged suitable for DPC therapy, and pregnant patients were excluded. Total RNA was extracted from unfractionated whole blood collected in Tempus Blood RNA tubes. The data were taken from a study of human T cells and chemical hapten exposure listed by TCRdb under 2021. Notes on the research overall: For sensitization, 2% DPC in acetone was applied to a roughly 2 cm by roughly 2 cm area of upper inner arm skin. Throughout the approximately 24-week study period, patients were also given weekly therapeutic DPC doses on the scalp. Patch testing was performed on the upper back with Finn chambers containing 0.01% DPC, and the patch tests were scored after 6 days according to International Contact Dermatitis Research Group standards. The patient cohort, mostly female, included alopecia areata with under or over 50% scalp involvement, alopecia totalis and alopecia universalis. Libraries were combined into a pool for sequencing, and differences in TCR yield between samples came mainly from small differences in library volumes within the pool. The study tracked peripheral blood TCR repertoire changes in vivo during primary and secondary sensitization to the hapten diphenylcyclopropenone (DPC) in alopecia patients. Blood samples were taken from patients before sensitization (week 0) and at 2, 6 and about 24 weeks after DPC sensitization. Blood for TCR sequencing was provided by twenty-nine alopecia patients at one to four time points (pre-sensitization, 2, 6 and 24 weeks).

Broad study findings and their caveats: Because every patient had alopecia, a presumed autoimmune disease, the patients' immune response might differ from that of healthy individuals. Compared with pre-sensitization or healthy control sets, expanded TCRs formed significantly more large CDR3 similarity clusters, which is consistent with antigen-driven responses. Patch test score was positively correlated with the number of PT1 expanded TCRs, with significance at thresholds 8, 16 and 32 but not at 4. Repeated subsampling changed both the strength of the expansion versus patch-test correlation and the threshold at which that correlation became significant. The number of TCRs above 1 in 1000 frequency did not change with DPC sensitization; there was no evidence of global repertoire structure alterations.

In the germline V gene, CDR1 corresponds to MNHEY and CDR2 to SVGAGI. The V end loses 6 bases and the J end loses 10 bases, and a stretch of 17 bases separates them. The CDR3 runs 13 residues from the cysteine to the phenylalanine. CDR3 DNA is the only sequence kept; it has 39 bases, read in frame from the first base. The sequencing here drew on whole blood, taken in connection with sensitization to the hapten diphenylcyclopropenone (DPC). The chain uses TRBV6-5 and TRBJ2-3; the D segment could be TRBD2, given 5 matching bases. The receptor was derived from a man in his forties with alopecia areata. Some clones in this sample may be carry-over from other donors' samples. The DNA is TGTGCCAGCAGGGGTGGGGTCGGGATTGCGCAGTATTTT. The resulting protein is CASRGGVGIAQYF.